This TCR beta chain was sequenced during a study of blood T cells in healthy people across ages. On the study more broadly: Per every two T cells, about one barcoded beta molecule was captured by template switching.

V dropped 3 bases and J dropped 1; count of bases not matched to a gene: 14. This CDR3 is 19 amino acids long. Germline V gives CDR1 DFQATT, CDR2 SNEGSKA (reference sequence). This clonotype was counted a few times. Its specificity is unknown. Regarding the study as a whole: Age advanced and TCR beta diversity per million T cells fell, roughly linearly.

The authors ran a second PCR of 7 to 11 cycles using a sample-barcoded 5' primer and a J-beta primer mix. TCRdb analysed the 5' RACE reads with MiXCR anew, one entry per CDR3 protein. Here the sample spans some 1.6 million distinct CDR3 sequences, roughly 32% being singletons. Material for sequencing was blood. V is TRBV20-1 and J is TRBJ2-3, with 12 bases identical to TRBD2. The clonotype was recovered from a woman aged 25 to 45 in good health. The CDR3 sequence: CSASDPVLAGGPGTDTQYF. As DNA, the CDR3 is TGCAGTGCTAGCGATCCCGTACTAGCGGGGGGACCCGGCACAGATACGCAGTATTTT.